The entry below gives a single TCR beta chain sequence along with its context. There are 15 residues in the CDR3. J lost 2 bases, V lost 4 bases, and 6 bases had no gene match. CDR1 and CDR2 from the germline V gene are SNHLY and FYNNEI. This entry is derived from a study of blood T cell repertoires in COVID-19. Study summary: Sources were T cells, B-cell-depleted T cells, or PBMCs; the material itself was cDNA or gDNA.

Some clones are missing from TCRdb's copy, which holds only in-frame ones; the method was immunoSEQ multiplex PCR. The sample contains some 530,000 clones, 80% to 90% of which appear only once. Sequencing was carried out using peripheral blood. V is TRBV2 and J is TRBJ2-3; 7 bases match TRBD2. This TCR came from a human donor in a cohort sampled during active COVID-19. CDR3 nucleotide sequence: TGTGCCAGCAGTGTTCAAGCGGGAAACACAGATACGCAGTATTTT. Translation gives CASSVQAGNTDTQYF. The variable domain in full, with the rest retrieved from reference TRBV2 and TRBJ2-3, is EPEVTQTPSHQVTQMGQEVILRCVPISNHLYFYWYRQILGQKVEFLVSFYNNEISEKSEIFDDQFSVERPDGSNFTLKIRSTKLEDSAMYFCASSVQAGNTDTQYFGPGTRLTVL.